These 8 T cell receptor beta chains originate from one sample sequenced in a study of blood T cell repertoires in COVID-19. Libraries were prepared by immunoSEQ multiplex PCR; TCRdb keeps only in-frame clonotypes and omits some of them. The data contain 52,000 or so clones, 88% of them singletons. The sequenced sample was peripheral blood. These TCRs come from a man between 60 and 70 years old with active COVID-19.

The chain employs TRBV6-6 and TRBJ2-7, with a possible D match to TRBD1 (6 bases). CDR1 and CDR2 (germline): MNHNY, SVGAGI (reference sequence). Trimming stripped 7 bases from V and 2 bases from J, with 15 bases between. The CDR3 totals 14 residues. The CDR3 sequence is CASITNRAPYEQYF. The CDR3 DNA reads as TGTGCCAGCATTACAAACAGGGCGCCCTACGAGCAGTACTTC.

DNA for the CDR3: TGTGCCAGCAGCTTATCTAGCCAGGTATCCTACGAGCAGTACTTC. Translated: CASSLSSQVSYEQYF. This sequence joins TRBV7-8 and TRBJ2-7, with D possibly TRBD2 on 5 matching bases. Germline CDR1 and CDR2: SGHVS and FQNEAQ. V was trimmed by 2 bases and J by 1 base, leaving 12 bases between them. This CDR3 comprises 15 residues. The full variable domain, rest sourced from reference TRBV7-8 and TRBJ2-7, is GAGVSQSPRYKVAKRGQDVALRCDPISGHVSLFWYQQALGQGPEFLTYFQNEAQLDKSGLPSDRFFAERPEGSVSTLKIQRTQQEDSAVYLCASSLSSQVSYEQYFGPGTRLTVT.

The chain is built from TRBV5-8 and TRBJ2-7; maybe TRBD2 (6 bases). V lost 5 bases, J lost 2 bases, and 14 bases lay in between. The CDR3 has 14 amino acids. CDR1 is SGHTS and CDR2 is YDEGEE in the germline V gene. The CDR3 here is CASSRDSNPYEQYF. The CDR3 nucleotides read TGTGCCAGCAGTAGGGACTCTAATCCCTACGAGCAGTACTTC.

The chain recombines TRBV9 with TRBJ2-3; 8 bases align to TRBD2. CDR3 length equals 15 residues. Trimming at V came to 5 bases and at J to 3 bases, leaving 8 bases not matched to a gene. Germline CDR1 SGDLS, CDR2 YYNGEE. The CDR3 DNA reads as TGTGCCAGCAGTTCAACGGCGGGGGGAACAGATACGCAGTATTTT. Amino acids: CASSSTAGGTDTQYF.

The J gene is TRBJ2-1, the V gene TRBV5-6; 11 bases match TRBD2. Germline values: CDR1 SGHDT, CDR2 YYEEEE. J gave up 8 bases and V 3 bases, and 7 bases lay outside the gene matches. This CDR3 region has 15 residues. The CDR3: CASSSGLAVKYEQFF. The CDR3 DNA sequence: TGTGCCAGCAGCTCGGGACTAGCGGTAAAGTATGAGCAGTTCTTC.

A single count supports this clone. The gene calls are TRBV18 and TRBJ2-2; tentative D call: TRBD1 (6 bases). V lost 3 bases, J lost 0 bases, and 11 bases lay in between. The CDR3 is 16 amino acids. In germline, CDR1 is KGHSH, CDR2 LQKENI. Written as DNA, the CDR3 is TGTGCCAGCTCACCTAACAGGGCCTCGAACACCGGGGAGCTGTTTTTT. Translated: CASSPNRASNTGELFF.

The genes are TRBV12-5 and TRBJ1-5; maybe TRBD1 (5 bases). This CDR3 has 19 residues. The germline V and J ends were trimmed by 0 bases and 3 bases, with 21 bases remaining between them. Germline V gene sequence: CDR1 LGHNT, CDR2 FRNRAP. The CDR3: CASGLVLTLWDSNNQPQHF. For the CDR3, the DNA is TGTGCTAGTGGTTTGGTACTTACCCTTTGGGACTCGAACAATCAGCCCCAGCATTTT.

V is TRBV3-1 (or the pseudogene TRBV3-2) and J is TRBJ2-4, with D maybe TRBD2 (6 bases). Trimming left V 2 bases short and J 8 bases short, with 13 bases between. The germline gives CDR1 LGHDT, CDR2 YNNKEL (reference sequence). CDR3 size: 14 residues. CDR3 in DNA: TGTGCCAGCAGCCAACGACTAGTTATAGACATTCAGTACTTC. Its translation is CASSQRLVIDIQYF.